One and the same sample provided the 4 T cell receptor beta chains below, sequenced in a study of Graves' ophthalmopathy and Graves' hyperthyroidism. As the template, RNA transcripts were used to amplify TCR beta CDR3 regions. An initial RT-PCR round employing HTBI primers preceded a second-round multiplex PCR. TCRdb processed the multiplex PCR reads anew with MiXCR; each CDR3 protein has one entry. The sample has around 600,000 distinct CDR3 sequences, about 38% seen once. Material for sequencing was peripheral blood. Receptor source: an adult man with Graves' ophthalmopathy.

With regard to this clonotype: Just one base apart from a much larger clone, this may be a read error. J is TRBJ2-7 and V is TRBV2; D call uncertain. The germline V gene encodes CDR1 SNHLY and CDR2 FYNNEI. V dropped 6 bases and J dropped 4 bases, with 10 bases sitting between them. The CDR3 spans 12 residues. Here the CDR3 reads CASRRQEYEQYF. CDR3 bases: TGTGCCAGCAGGCGGCAGGAGTACGAGCAGTACTTC.

V gene TRBV7-2 combines with J gene TRBJ2-7; 8 bases agree with TRBD2. The trim removed 4 bases at V and 0 bases at J, leaving 17 bases unmatched. CDR1 and CDR2 from the germline V gene are SGHTA and FQGNSA. The CDR3 runs 19 residues. The CDR3 coding sequence is TGTGCCAGCAGCTCTCCCCCGGGGGGGAACCCTGACCACTCCTACGAGCAGTACTTC. It yields the protein CASSSPPGGNPDHSYEQYF.

Ten or more counts support this clonotype. The rearrangement joins TRBV12-3 or TRBV12-4 to TRBJ1-1; 8 positions agree with TRBD1. The CDR3 covers 13 residues. Trimming removed 6 bases from V and 6 bases from J; junction bases left unmatched: 6. DNA of the CDR3: TGTGCCAGCAGACCTATGACAGGGGCTGAAGCTTTCTTT. It codes for CASRPMTGAEAFF.

This clonotype was observed a handful of times. The J gene is TRBJ1-4, the V gene TRBV6-6; possible D gene TRBD1, 5 bases. This CDR3 has 12 amino acids. V lost 6 bases and J 7 bases, leaving 9 bases between the germline ends. Germline CDR1 is MNHNY and CDR2 is SVGAGI (reference sequence). CDR3 sequence: CASRSQGEKLFF. CDR3 bases: TGTGCCAGCAGGTCTCAGGGTGAAAAACTGTTTTTT.